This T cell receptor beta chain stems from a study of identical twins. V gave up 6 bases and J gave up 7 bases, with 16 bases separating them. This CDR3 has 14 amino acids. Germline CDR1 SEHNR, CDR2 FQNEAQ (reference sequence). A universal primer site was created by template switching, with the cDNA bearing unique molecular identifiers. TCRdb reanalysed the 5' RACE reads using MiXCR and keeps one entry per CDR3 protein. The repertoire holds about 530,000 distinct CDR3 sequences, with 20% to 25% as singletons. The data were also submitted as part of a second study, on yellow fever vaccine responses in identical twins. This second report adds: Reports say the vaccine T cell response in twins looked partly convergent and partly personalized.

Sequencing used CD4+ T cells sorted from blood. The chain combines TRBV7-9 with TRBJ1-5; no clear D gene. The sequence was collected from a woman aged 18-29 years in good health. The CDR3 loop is CASRPPGEGQPQHF. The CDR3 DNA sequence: TGTGCCAGCAGACCCCCCGGGGAAGGGCAGCCCCAGCATTTT.